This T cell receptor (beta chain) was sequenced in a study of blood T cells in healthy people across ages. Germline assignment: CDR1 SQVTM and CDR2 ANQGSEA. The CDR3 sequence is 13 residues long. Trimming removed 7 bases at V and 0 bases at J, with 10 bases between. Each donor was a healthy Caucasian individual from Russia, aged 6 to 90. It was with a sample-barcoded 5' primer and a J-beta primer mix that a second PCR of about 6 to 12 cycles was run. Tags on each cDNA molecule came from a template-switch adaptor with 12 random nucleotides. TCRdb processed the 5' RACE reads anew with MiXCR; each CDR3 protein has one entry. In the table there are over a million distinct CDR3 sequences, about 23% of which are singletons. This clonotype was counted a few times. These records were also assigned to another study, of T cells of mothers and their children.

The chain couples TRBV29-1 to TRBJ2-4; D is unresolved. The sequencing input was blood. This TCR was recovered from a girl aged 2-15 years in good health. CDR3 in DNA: TGCAGCGCTATGGGCCTAGCCAAAAACATTCAGTACTTC. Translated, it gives CSAMGLAKNIQYF.